A selection of T cell receptor beta chains follows, all from one sample in a study of T cells after somatic rescue of genetic block. Measured with immunoSEQ multiplex PCR; TCRdb has only the in-frame clones, and not every one. The sample lists 110,000 or so clones, about 93% occurring once. Sequenced sample: peripheral blood mononuclear cells (PBMCs). These receptors were collected from a woman between 18 and 29 years old. The CDR3 runs from the conserved cysteine through the conserved F or W. D genes are given only for firm matches. Rows may omit the clone size; those that give it use once, few, many or a size class.

>TRBD2|-|TRBV4-1|TRBJ2-3
TGCGCCAGCAGCCAAAGGCGGGGGGGCACAGATACGCAGTATTTT
CASSQRRGGTDTQYF
>TRBD1|-|TRBV5-1|TRBJ2-5
TGCGCCAGCAGCTCGACAGGGGATGAGACCCAGTACTTC
CASSSTGDETQYF
>-|-|TRBV19|TRBJ1-4
TGTGCCAGTAGTACTGTGTGGACTAACAGAGGCACTAATGAAAAACTGTTTTTT
CASSTVWTNRGTNEKLFF
>-|-|TRBV9|TRBJ1-2
TGTGCCAGCAGCGTAGACGGAGGGCCCGATGGCTACACCTTC
CASSVDGGPDGYTF
>-|few|TRBV6-1|TRBJ1-1
TGTGCCAGCAGTGAAGCGGATGGGAACACTGAAGCTTTCTTT
CASSEADGNTEAFF
>TRBD2|-|TRBV5-1|TRBJ2-1
TGCGCCAGCAGCTTGGGGACTAGCACCTACAATGAGCAGTTCTTC
CASSLGTSTYNEQFF
>-|-|TRBV19|TRBJ1-1
TGTGCCAGTAGTCAGGCTAAAGTTGAAGCTTTCTTT
CASSQAKVEAFF
>TRBD1|-|TRBV6-1|TRBJ2-2
TGTGCCAGCAGTGACAGGGGGCGCGGGGAGCTGTTTTTT
CASSDRGRGELFF
>-|few|TRBV4-3|TRBJ1-2
TGCGCCAGCAGCCCTAACTTCCTAGGGAACTACTATGGCTACACCTTC
CASSPNFLGNYYGYTF
>-|-|TRBV6-1|TRBJ2-3
TGTGCCAGCAGTGAAAGGGGAAAGGCAGATACGCAGTATTTT
CASSERGKADTQYF
>TRBD1|few|TRBV5-1|TRBJ1-2
TGCGCCAGCAGCACCGCCGGGACAGTGGTAGGAGGCTACACCTTC
CASSTAGTVVGGYTF
>-|-|TRBV19|TRBJ1-1
TGTGCCAGTAGTATAGATCAGGGAAACACTGAAGCTTTCTTT
CASSIDQGNTEAFF
>TRBD1|few|TRBV19|TRBJ1-5
TGTGCCAGTAGTATTCAGGGGGATCAGCCCCAGCATTTT
CASSIQGDQPQHF
>-|-|TRBV4-2|TRBJ2-7
TGTGCCAGCAGGGGTGGGGTTTCCTACGAGCAGTACTTC
CASRGGVSYEQYF
>TRBD1|-|TRBV7-2|TRBJ2-7
TGTGCCAGCAGCTCCGGGACAGGCTCCTACGAGCAGTACTTC
CASSSGTGSYEQYF
>-|-|TRBV4-1|TRBJ2-2
TGCGCCAGCAGCCAGCTTGTCTGGGTCCCCGGGGAGCTGTTTTTT
CASSQLVWVPGELFF
>-|-|TRBV9|TRBJ1-5
TGTGCCAGCAGCCCCGGAACGGGGGCGCGGCAGCCCCAGCATTTT
CASSPGTGARQPQHF
>-|-|TRBV10-3|TRBJ2-2
TGTGCCATCAGTGGAAAAGAGTTAAGGGAGCTGTTTTTT
CAISGKELRELFF
>TRBD2|-|TRBV7-9|TRBJ2-5
TGTGCCAGCAGCCCAAGGAGGCTGGGTCTAGCGGGGGGAGAGACCCAGTACTTC
CASSPRRLGLAGGETQYF
>-|-|TRBV7-6|TRBJ1-4
TGTGCCAGCAGCGCCCGACAGTTTGCAACTAATGAAAAACTGTTTTTT
CASSARQFATNEKLFF
>-|-|TRBV4-1|TRBJ1-1
TGCGCCAGCAGCCAACCGAAGACAGGTCTCCCGGGGACTGAAGCTTTCTTT
CASSQPKTGLPGTEAFF
>TRBD2|-|TRBV9|TRBJ2-3
TGTGCCAGCAGCGAATCGGGACTAACCACAGATACGCAGTATTTT
CASSESGLTTDTQYF
>-|-|TRBV5-6|TRBJ1-6
TGTGCCAGCAGCTTGATGGGGAATTCACCCCTCCACTTT
CASSLMGNSPLHF
>TRBD1|once|TRBV29-1|TRBJ2-1
TGCAGCGTTCGACAGGGGGCGCCGGGTTTTTTCGATGAGCAGTTCTTC
CSVRQGAPGFFDEQFF
>-|once|TRBV6-5|TRBJ1-3
TGTGCCAGCAGTTATAGGCAGAAAGGTGGAAACACCATATATTTT
CASSYRQKGGNTIYF
>-|-|TRBV6-1|TRBJ2-7
TGTGCCAGCAGTGAATGGTCCGGGGACGAGCAGTACTTC
CASSEWSGDEQYF
>TRBD1|-|TRBV7-6|TRBJ2-7
TGTGCCAGCAGCTTGGCAGGGGGCGACTCCTACGAGCAGTACTTC
CASSLAGGDSYEQYF
>-|-|TRBV5-4|TRBJ2-1
TGTGCCAGCCGTCCCAGGGGGGTTTCGGGGGCCAATTACAATGAGCAGTTCTTC
CASRPRGVSGANYNEQFF
>TRBD1|-|TRBV18|TRBJ1-2
TGTGCCAGCGGTCAGGGGGCTCTTAACTATGGCTACACCTTC
CASGQGALNYGYTF
>-|-|TRBV15|TRBJ1-2
TGTGCCACCCGGTTGCATCGGACTAACTATGGCTACACCTTC
CATRLHRTNYGYTF
>TRBD1|-|TRBV4-3|TRBJ2-1
TGCGCCAGCAGCCAAGGGACAGGGGCTGAGCAGTTCTTC
CASSQGTGAEQFF
>-|-|TRBV2|TRBJ1-5
TGTGCCAGCAGTGACGGCTTTAATCAGCCCCAGCATTTT
CASSDGFNQPQHF
>-|-|TRBV11-2|TRBJ2-7
TGTGCCAGCAGCTTCAGGGTCGACGAGCAGTACTTC
CASSFRVDEQYF
>-|-|TRBV10-2|TRBJ1-5
TGCGCCAGCAGTACAGGCCCCAGCAATCAGCCCCAGCATTTT
CASSTGPSNQPQHF
>TRBD1|-|TRBV7-2|TRBJ2-3
TGTGCCAGCAGCTCCCACAGGGGAACTAGCACAGATACGCAGTATTTT
CASSSHRGTSTDTQYF
>TRBD1|once|TRBV4-3|TRBJ1-2
TGCGCCAGCAGCCAAGGGACAGGACTTTATGGCTACACCTTC
CASSQGTGLYGYTF
>TRBD1|-|TRBV18|TRBJ1-2
TGTGCCAGCTCACCGGGACAGGTCTGGCGCTACACCTTC
CASSPGQVWRYTF
>-|-|TRBV21-1|TRBJ2-2
TGTGCCAGCACAAGGACAGGGAACACCGGGGAGCTGTTTTTT
CASTRTGNTGELFF
>TRBD1|-|TRBV7-3|TRBJ1-2
TGTGCCAGCAGCTCCTCACAGGGGGCAGTGGGCGGCTACACCTTC
CASSSSQGAVGGYTF
>-|-|TRBV15|TRBJ1-4
TGTGCCACCAGCAGAGGGAGGGTAGCGACTAATGAAAAACTGTTTTTT
CATSRGRVATNEKLFF
>-|-|TRBV7-9|TRBJ1-2
TGTGCCAGCAGCTTAGTTGGAGTCCCTAACTATGGCTACACCTTC
CASSLVGVPNYGYTF
>-|-|TRBV7-8|TRBJ2-7
TGTGCCAGCAGCTTAGTGAGGGGTGGAAGCTCCTACGAGCAGTACTTC
CASSLVRGGSSYEQYF
>TRBD1|-|TRBV28|TRBJ1-1
TGTGCCAGCAGTTTAAGGGGGCTCAACACTGAAGCTTTCTTT
CASSLRGLNTEAFF
>TRBD1|few|TRBV7-9|TRBJ1-2
TGTGCCAGCAGCCCTAATCAGGGGGATGGCTACACCTTC
CASSPNQGDGYTF
>TRBD1|-|TRBV2|TRBJ2-5
TGTGCCAGCAGAGGGGGCTCCCAAGAGACCCAGTACTTC
CASRGGSQETQYF
>-|-|TRBV19|TRBJ2-2
TGTGCCAGTATTAACGACAGGACAAACACCGGGGAGCTGTTTTTT
CASINDRTNTGELFF
>-|-|TRBV14|TRBJ2-3
TGTGCCAGCAGCCACCGGGACACGAATACGCAGTATTTT
CASSHRDTNTQYF
>TRBD1|-|TRBV10-3|TRBJ1-4
TGTGCCATCAGCCGGACAGGGGAAGTTGGTGAAAAACTGTTTTTT
CAISRTGEVGEKLFF